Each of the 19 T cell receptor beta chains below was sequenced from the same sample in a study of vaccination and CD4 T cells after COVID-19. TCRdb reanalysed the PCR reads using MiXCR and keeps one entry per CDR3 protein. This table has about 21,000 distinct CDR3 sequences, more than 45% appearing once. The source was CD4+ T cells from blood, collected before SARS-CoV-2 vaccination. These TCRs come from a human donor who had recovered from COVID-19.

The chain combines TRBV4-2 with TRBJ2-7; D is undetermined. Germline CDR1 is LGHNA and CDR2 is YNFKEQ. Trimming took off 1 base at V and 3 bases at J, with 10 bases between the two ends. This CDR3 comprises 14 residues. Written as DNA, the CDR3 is TGTGCCAGCAGCCAAGTTAGCAATCTCTACGAGCAGTACTTC. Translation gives CASSQVSNLYEQYF.

CDR3 sequence: CASSQALGQAGQPQHF. In nucleotides, the CDR3 is TGCGCCAGCAGCCAGGCTCTGGGGCAGGCCGGTCAGCCCCAGCATTTT. V usage is TRBV4-1 and J usage is TRBJ1-5; TRBD1 is a possible D gene (5 bases). Germline V gene lookup returns CDR1 MGHRA and CDR2 YSYEKL. This CDR3 has 16 residues. V was cut by 3 bases and J by 6 bases, with 18 bases left in between.

The CDR3 region has the DNA TGTGCCAGCAAAGGGGGTAGCGGGAGATTCGCCTACAATGAGCAGTTCTTC. It codes for CASKGGSGRFAYNEQFF. This chain connects TRBV27 to TRBJ2-1, with 9 positions matching TRBD2. Germline V gene lookup returns CDR1 MNHEY and CDR2 SMNVEV (reference sequence). The CDR3 sequence is 17 residues long. The trim removed 7 bases at V and 2 bases at J, leaving 12 bases unmatched.

The CDR3 sequence is CASTRAGEASTEAFF. In nucleotides, the CDR3 is TGTGCCAGCACCAGGGCCGGGGAGGCCTCCACTGAAGCTTTCTTT. The rearrangement joins TRBV7-9 to TRBJ1-1, with D possibly matching TRBD1 (5 bases). Trimming cost V 7 bases and J 4 bases, with 19 bases left between them. CDR3 length: 15 residues. CDR1 and CDR2 from the germline V gene are SEHNR and FQNEAQ (reference sequence).

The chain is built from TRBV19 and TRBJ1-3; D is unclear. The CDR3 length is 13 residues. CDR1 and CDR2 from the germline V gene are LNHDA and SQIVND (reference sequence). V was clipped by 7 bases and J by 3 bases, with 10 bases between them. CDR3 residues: CASTTARGNTIYF. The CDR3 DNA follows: TGTGCCAGTACCACAGCCCGTGGAAACACCATATATTTT. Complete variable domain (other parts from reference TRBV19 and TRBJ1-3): DGGITQSPKYLFRKEGQNVTLSCEQNLNHDAMYWYRQDPGQGLRLIYYSQIVNDFQKGDIAEGYSVSREKKESFPLTVTSAQKNPTAFYLCASTTARGNTIYFGEGSWLTVV.

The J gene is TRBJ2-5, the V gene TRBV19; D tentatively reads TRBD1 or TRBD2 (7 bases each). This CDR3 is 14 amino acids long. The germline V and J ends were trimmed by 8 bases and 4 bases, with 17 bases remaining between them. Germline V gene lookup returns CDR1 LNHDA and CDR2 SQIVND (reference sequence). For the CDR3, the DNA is TGTGCCAGTCGCCGACAGGGAGGGGGAGAGACCCAGTACTTC. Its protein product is CASRRQGGGETQYF.

The CDR3 DNA reads TGTGCCAGTAGTAATAATCCGGGACACCTTAGCAATCAGCCCCAGCATTTT. Translated: CASSNNPGHLSNQPQHF. V and J are TRBV19 and TRBJ1-5, with D perhaps TRBD1 (6 bases). The CDR3 is 17 residues long. Trimming shortened V by 4 bases and J by 0 bases, and 16 bases separated the two germline ends. The germline CDR1 and CDR2 sequences are LNHDA and SQIVND (reference sequence).

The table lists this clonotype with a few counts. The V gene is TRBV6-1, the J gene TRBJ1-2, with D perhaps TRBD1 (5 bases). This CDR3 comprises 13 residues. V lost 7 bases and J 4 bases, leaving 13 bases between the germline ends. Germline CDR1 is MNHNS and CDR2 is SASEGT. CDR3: CASTPGPAYGYTF. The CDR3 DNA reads TGTGCCAGCACCCCGGGACCGGCCTATGGCTACACCTTC.

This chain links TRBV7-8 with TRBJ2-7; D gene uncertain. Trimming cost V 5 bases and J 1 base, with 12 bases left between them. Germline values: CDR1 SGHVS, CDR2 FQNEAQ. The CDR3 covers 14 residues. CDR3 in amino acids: CASSLRSASYEQYF. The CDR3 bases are TGTGCCAGCAGCCTAAGAAGCGCTTCCTACGAGCAGTACTTC. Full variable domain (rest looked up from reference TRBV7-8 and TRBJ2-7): GAGVSQSPRYKVAKRGQDVALRCDPISGHVSLFWYQQALGQGPEFLTYFQNEAQLDKSGLPSDRFFAERPEGSVSTLKIQRTQQEDSAVYLCASSLRSASYEQYFGPGTRLTVT.

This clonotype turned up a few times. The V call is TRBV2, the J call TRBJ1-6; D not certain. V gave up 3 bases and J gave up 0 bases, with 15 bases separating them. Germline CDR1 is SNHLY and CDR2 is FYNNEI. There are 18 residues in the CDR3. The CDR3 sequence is CASSDVRRSRSYNSPLHF. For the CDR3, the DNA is TGTGCCAGCAGTGATGTCAGGCGTTCTCGCTCCTATAATTCACCCCTCCACTTT. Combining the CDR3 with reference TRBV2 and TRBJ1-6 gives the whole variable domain EPEVTQTPSHQVTQMGQEVILRCVPISNHLYFYWYRQILGQKVEFLVSFYNNEISEKSEIFDDQFSVERPDGSNFTLKIRSTKLEDSAMYFCASSDVRRSRSYNSPLHFGNGTRLTVT.

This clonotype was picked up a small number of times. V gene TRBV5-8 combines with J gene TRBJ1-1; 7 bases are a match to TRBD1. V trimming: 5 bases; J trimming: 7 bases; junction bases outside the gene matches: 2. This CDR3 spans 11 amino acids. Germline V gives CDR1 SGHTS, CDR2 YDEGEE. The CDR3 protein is CASSRDSEAFF. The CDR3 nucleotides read TGTGCCAGCAGTCGGGACAGTGAAGCTTTCTTT.

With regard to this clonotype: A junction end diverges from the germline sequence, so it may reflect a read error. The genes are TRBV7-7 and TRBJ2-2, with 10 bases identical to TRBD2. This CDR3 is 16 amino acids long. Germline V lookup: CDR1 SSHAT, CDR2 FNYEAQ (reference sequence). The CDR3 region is CASSLLAGANTGELFF. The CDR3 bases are TGTGCTAGCAGCCTTCTAGCGGGGGCGAACACCGGGGAGCTGTTTTTT.

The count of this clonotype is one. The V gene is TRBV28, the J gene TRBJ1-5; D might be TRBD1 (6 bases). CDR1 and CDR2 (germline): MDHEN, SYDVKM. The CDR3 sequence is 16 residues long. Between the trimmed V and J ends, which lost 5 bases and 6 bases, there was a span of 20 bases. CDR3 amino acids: CASSILRWGAVQPQHF. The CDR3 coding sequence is TGTGCCAGCAGTATTTTGCGTTGGGGGGCGGTTCAGCCCCAGCATTTT.

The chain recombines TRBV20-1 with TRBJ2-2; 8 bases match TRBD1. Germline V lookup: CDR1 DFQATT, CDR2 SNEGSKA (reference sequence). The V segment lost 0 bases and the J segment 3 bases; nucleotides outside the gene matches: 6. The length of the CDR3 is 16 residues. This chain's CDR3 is CSARDEETGDTGELFF. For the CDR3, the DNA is TGCAGTGCTAGAGATGAGGAGACAGGGGACACCGGGGAGCTGTTTTTT.

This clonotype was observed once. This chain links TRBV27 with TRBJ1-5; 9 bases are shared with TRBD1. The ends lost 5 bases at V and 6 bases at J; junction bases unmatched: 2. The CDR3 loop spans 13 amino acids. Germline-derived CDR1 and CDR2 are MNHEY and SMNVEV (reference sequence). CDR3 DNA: TGTGCCAGCAGTCCGGACAGGGGTCAGCCCCAGCATTTT. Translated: CASSPDRGQPQHF.

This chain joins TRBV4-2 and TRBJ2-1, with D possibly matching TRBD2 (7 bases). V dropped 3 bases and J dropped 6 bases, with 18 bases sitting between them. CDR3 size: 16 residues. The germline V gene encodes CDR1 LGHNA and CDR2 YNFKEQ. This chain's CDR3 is CASSQGRVGGLNEQFF. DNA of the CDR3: TGTGCCAGCAGCCAGGGACGGGTCGGGGGGCTCAATGAGCAGTTCTTC.

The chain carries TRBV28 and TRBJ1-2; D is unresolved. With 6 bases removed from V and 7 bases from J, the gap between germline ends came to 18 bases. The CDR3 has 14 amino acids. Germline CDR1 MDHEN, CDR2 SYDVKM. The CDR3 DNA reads TGTGCCAGCAGCAACCGGGGATGGGCGTCTGGCTACACCTTC. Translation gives CASSNRGWASGYTF.

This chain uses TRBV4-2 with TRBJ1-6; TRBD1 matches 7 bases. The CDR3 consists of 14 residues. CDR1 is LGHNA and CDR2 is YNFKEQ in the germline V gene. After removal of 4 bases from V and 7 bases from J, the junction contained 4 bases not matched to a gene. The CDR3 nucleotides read TGTGCCAGCAGCCCAGGACAGGAAAATTCACCCCTCCACTTT. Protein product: CASSPGQENSPLHF.

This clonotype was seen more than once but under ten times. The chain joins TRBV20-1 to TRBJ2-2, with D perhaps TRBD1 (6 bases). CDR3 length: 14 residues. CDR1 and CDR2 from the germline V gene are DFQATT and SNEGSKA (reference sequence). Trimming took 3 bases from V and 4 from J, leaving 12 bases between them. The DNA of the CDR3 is TGCAGTGCTAGGTACAGGGCGGGCACCGGGGAGCTGTTTTTT. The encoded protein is CSARYRAGTGELFF.